The 4 T cell receptor beta chains reported below all come from one sample, sequenced in a study of OX40 agonist ivuxolimab in advanced cancers. Assay used: immunoSEQ multiplex PCR; TCRdb lists only in-frame clones, some missing. The sample includes about 69,000 clones, 80% to 90% of them seen just once. Sequenced material: CD4+ or CD8+ T cells sorted from blood, taken in a trial of the OX40 agonist ivuxolimab. The receptors derive from an adult with an advanced solid tumor such as melanoma, head and neck, liver or kidney cancer.

This chain joins TRBV27 and TRBJ1-4; D unresolved. The CDR3 spans 15 residues. Germline lookup yields CDR1 MNHEY and CDR2 SMNVEV (reference sequence). Trimming cost V 5 bases and J 2 bases, with 12 bases left between them. CDR3 nucleotides: TGTGCCAGCAGTCTCGAAGGAGGCACTAATGAAAAACTGTTTTTT. It is translated as CASSLEGGTNEKLFF.

This clone has just one count. The chain combines TRBV13 with TRBJ1-2, with D possibly matching TRBD1 (6 bases). Trimming pared 8 bases from V and 6 bases from J, leaving 19 bases between. The CDR3 runs 14 residues. Germline lookup yields CDR1 PRHDT and CDR2 FYEKMQ (reference sequence). The chain's CDR3 is CASHRARWVDGYTF. The CDR3, as DNA: TGTGCCAGCCACAGGGCCCGGTGGGTGGATGGCTACACCTTC. Variable domain in full (rest from reference TRBV13 and TRBJ1-2): AAGVIQSPRHLIKEKRETATLKCYPIPRHDTVYWYQQGPGQDPQFLISFYEKMQSDKGSIPDRFSAQQFSDYHSELNMSSLELGDSALYFCASHRARWVDGYTFGSGTRLTVV.

V usage is TRBV7-8 and J usage is TRBJ1-2; D not resolved. From germline, CDR1 is SGHVS and CDR2 FQNEAQ. The CDR3 loop spans 14 amino acids. With 0 bases removed from V and 2 bases from J, the gap between germline ends came to 7 bases. The CDR3 DNA sequence: TGTGCCAGCAGCTTAGCGCGGGCGAACTATGGCTACACCTTC. It codes for CASSLARANYGYTF.

V gene TRBV28 combines with J gene TRBJ2-3, with 10 positions matching TRBD2. The CDR3 extends over 15 amino acids. In germline, CDR1 is MDHEN, CDR2 SYDVKM. Germline trimming cut 7 bases from V and 2 bases from J; bases unmatched to any gene: 6. In DNA, the CDR3 is TGTGCCAGCATCGCTAGCGGGAGCCTCACAGATACGCAGTATTTT. The encoded protein is CASIASGSLTDTQYF. Looking up the rest from reference TRBV28 and TRBJ2-3 gives the full variable domain: DVKVTQSSRYLVKRTGEKVFLECVQDMDHENMFWYRQDPGLGLRLIYFSYDVKMKEKGDIPEGYSVSREKKERFSLILESASTNQTSMYLCASIASGSLTDTQYFGPGTRLTVL.